The text below deals with one TCR beta chain. Its target is not known. At collection, donors were nominally healthy, but unrecorded immune exposures were probable. The CDR3 is 16 residues long. V lost 4 bases to trimming and J lost 1 base; unmatched junction nucleotides: 9. CDR1 and CDR2 (germline): SQVTM, ANQGSEA. Researchers ran the PCR with 60 Vbeta and 13 Jbeta primers. Some clones are missing from TCRdb's copy, which holds only in-frame ones; the method was immunoSEQ multiplex PCR. Among some 110,000 clones listed, around 67% were seen once. The record originates from a study of cytomegalovirus exposure and HLA in healthy donors. Findings and limits, study-wide: Common viral pathogens (according to a later analysis) appeared linked to several of the most significant clusters. Most subjects had HLA-A and HLA-B alleles reportedly predicted accurately by TCR beta sequences. According to a later analysis, most TCR beta chains associated with CMV appeared HLA-restricted.

Input material: PBMCs. The TCR sequence derives from a man in his 60s in good health and CMV-seropositive. This chain connects TRBV29-1 to TRBJ2-3, with 9 bases aligning to TRBD2. The CDR3 sequence: CSVGAGGQVGTDTQYF. DNA for the CDR3: TGCAGCGTTGGGGCGGGGGGGCAAGTGGGCACAGATACGCAGTATTTT.